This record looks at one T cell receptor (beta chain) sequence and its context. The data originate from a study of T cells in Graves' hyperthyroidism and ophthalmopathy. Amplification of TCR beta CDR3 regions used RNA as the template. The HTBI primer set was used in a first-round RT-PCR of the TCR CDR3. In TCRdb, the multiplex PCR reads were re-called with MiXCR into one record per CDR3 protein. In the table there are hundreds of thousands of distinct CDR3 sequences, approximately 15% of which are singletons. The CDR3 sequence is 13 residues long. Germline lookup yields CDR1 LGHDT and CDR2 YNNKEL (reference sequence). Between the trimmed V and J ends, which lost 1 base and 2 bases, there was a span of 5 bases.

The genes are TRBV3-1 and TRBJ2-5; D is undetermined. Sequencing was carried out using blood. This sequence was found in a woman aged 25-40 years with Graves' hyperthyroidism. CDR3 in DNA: TGTGCCAGCAGCCAAGGCAGACAAGAGACCCAGTACTTC. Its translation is CASSQGRQETQYF.